The count of the clone carrying this T cell receptor (beta chain) is one. Its antigen is as yet unknown. Other DNA sequences within the sample encode an identical CDR3. The CDR3 contains 15 residues. Germline V gene sequence: CDR1 SGDLS, CDR2 YYNGEE. V shed 0 bases and J shed 1 base, with 9 bases lying between them. The data were obtained in a study of cytomegalovirus exposure and HLA in healthy donors. For the study at large: Both the approximately 120 validation repertoires and the roughly 700 first-cohort repertoires used the same platform, as reported by a later analysis. Study findings and constraints: It was confirmed in vitro that a few of the CMV-associated chains were specific for CMV antigens.

Only in-frame clones appear in the TCRdb table, and some are missing; sequencing was by immunoSEQ multiplex PCR. Counted here are fewer than 150,000 clones, almost 85% occurring once; the ten biggest clones make up roughly 30%. This chain links TRBV9 with TRBJ2-3; D possibly corresponds to TRBD2 (5 bases). The receptor was derived from a man between 25 and 39 years old in good health and CMV-seropositive. Specimen: PBMCs. CDR3 in amino acids: CASSVGGRGTDTQYF. The CDR3 region has the DNA TGTGCCAGCAGCGTAGGCGGGCGGGGCACAGATACGCAGTATTTT.